Following are 22 T cell receptor beta chains from one sample sequenced in a study of cytomegalovirus exposure and HLA in healthy donors. Primers included in the PCR were 60 Vbeta and 13 Jbeta primers. TCRdb's copy holds only in-frame clones and misses some; the assay was immunoSEQ multiplex PCR. This sample yields about 110,000 clones, of which around three quarters are seen a single time; around 5% belongs to the top ten. The sample consisted of PBMCs. These receptors were collected from a man aged 30-40 years in good health and CMV-seropositive.

V gene TRBV6-5 combines with J gene TRBJ1-4; D gene uncertain. Looked up from germline, CDR1 is MNHEY and CDR2 is SVGAGI. This CDR3 region has 14 residues. Trimming shortened V by 5 bases and J by 4 bases, and 11 bases separated the two germline ends. The CDR3 DNA reads TGTGCCAGCAGTGATGGGCAGGATAATGAAAAACTGTTTTTT. It specifies CASSDGQDNEKLFF.

This chain joins TRBV2 and TRBJ2-5; 7 bases are shared with TRBD2. The V gene's germline CDR1 is SNHLY and CDR2 FYNNEI. The CDR3 consists of 14 residues. Losses at the gene ends were 3 bases for V and 5 bases for J; bases not matched to a gene: 6. CDR3 region: CASSEWTSSETQYF. CDR3 DNA: TGTGCCAGCAGTGAGTGGACTAGTTCGGAGACCCAGTACTTC.

The chain links TRBV29-1 to TRBJ2-3, with 12 bases identical to TRBD2. The CDR3 is made up of 16 amino acids. CDR1 and CDR2 from the germline V gene are SQVTM and ANQGSEA. The junction had 9 bases not matched to a gene; V was cut back by 4 bases and J by 4 bases. CDR3 DNA: TGCAGCGTTGCGGGACTAGCGGGTTCTACCGCAGATACGCAGTATTTT. This codes for CSVAGLAGSTADTQYF.

The rearrangement uses TRBV15 and TRBJ1-3, with D possibly TRBD1 on 5 matching bases. Germline assignment: CDR1 LNHNV and CDR2 YYDKDF (reference sequence). V shed 5 bases and J shed 4 bases, with 15 bases lying between them. The length of the CDR3 is 15 residues. The CDR3 nucleotides read TGTGCCACCAGCCTAGAAGGGGCTGGCGGAAACACCATATATTTT. This translates into CATSLEGAGGNTIYF.

The table lists this clone with a few counts. The V call is TRBV7-4, the J call TRBJ1-4; 9 bases line up with TRBD1. Unmatched junction bases numbered 12, after V lost 5 bases and J lost 8 bases. Germline CDR1 SGHVT, CDR2 SQSDAQ. The CDR3 totals 16 residues. The CDR3 nucleotides read TGTGCCAGCAGCCCGACAATTAGACAGGGGGGGGAAAAACTGTTTTTT. Translation: CASSPTIRQGGEKLFF.

The chain couples TRBV11-2 to TRBJ1-1, with D perhaps matching TRBD1 (6 bases). V was pared by 4 bases and J by 4 bases, with 13 bases between. The CDR3 is made up of 14 amino acids. Germline loops: CDR1 SGHAT, CDR2 FQNNGV. The CDR3 is CASSSDRTGTEAFF. The CDR3 DNA reads as TGTGCCAGCAGCTCCGACAGGACGGGCACTGAAGCTTTCTTT.

This clone came up once. The chain links TRBV19 to TRBJ1-1; 10 bases line up with TRBD1. Losses at the gene ends were 6 bases for V and 1 base for J; bases not matched to a gene: 8. The CDR3 extends over 16 amino acids. Germline loops: CDR1 LNHDA, CDR2 SQIVND (reference sequence). The CDR3 protein is CASRSGTGVWNTEAFF. Written as DNA, the CDR3 is TGTGCCAGTAGGTCCGGGACAGGGGTTTGGAACACTGAAGCTTTCTTT.

This clone occurred once. This chain joins TRBV5-1 and TRBJ2-2, with no clear D. V was trimmed by 3 bases and J by 4 bases, leaving 10 bases between them. Germline CDR1 SGHRS, CDR2 YFSETQ. This CDR3 contains 14 residues. The CDR3 reads CASSSVASTGELFF. Here the CDR3 DNA reads TGCGCCAGCAGCTCTGTTGCCAGCACCGGGGAGCTGTTTTTT.

This clone was counted between two and nine times. The J gene is TRBJ2-2, the V gene TRBV5-1; D may be TRBD2 (6 bases). Germline V gives CDR1 SGHRS, CDR2 YFSETQ. With 0 bases removed from V and 1 base from J, the gap between germline ends came to 7 bases. The length of the CDR3 is 15 residues. In DNA, the CDR3 is TGCGCCAGCAGCTTGGCGGGAGAGAACACCGGGGAGCTGTTTTTT. Its translation is CASSLAGENTGELFF.

The chain combines TRBV25-1 with TRBJ1-6; a weak D match, TRBD1 (5 bases). CDR1 and CDR2 (germline): MGHDK, SYGVNS. The CDR3 covers 15 residues. Trimming left V 4 bases short and J 1 base short, with 8 bases between. This CDR3 reads CASSGAGSYNSPLHF. CDR3 sequence (DNA): TGTGCCAGCAGTGGGGCAGGGTCCTATAATTCACCCCTCCACTTT. Full variable domain (rest looked up from reference TRBV25-1 and TRBJ1-6): EADIYQTPRYLVIGTGKKITLECSQTMGHDKMYWYQQDPGMELHLIHYSYGVNSTEKGDLSSESTVSRIRTEHFPLTLESARPSHTSQYLCASSGAGSYNSPLHFGNGTRLTVT.

The V and J genes are TRBV5-1 and TRBJ1-4; D is unresolved. Germline values: CDR1 SGHRS, CDR2 YFSETQ. The CDR3 totals 14 residues. Trimming pared 0 bases from V and 7 bases from J, leaving 10 bases between. The CDR3 reads CASSLARSGEKLFF. In nucleotides, the CDR3 is TGCGCCAGCAGCTTGGCCAGGAGCGGTGAAAAACTGTTTTTT. The full variable domain, completed using reference TRBV5-1 and TRBJ1-4, is KAGVTQTPRYLIKTRGQQVTLSCSPISGHRSVSWYQQTPGQGLQFLFEYFSETQRNKGNFPGRFSGRQFSNSRSEMNVSTLELGDSALYLCASSLARSGEKLFFGSGTQLSVL.

This clone occurred a few times. The chain carries TRBV4-3 and TRBJ1-4; TRBD1 is a possible D gene (5 bases). The V gene lost 6 bases and the J gene lost 4 bases, with 15 bases spanning the gap. This CDR3 spans 15 amino acids. CDR1 and CDR2 from the germline V gene are LGHNA and YSLEER. The DNA for the CDR3 is TGCGCCAGCAGTCAACAACAGGTGTTTAATGAAAAACTGTTTTTT. The encoded protein is CASSQQQVFNEKLFF.

This clone was detected ten times or more. The gene calls are TRBV10-2 and TRBJ2-7; 10 nucleotides line up with TRBD2. The CDR3 totals 14 residues. Germline V gives CDR1 WSHSY, CDR2 SAAADI. The ends lost 11 bases at V and 3 bases at J; junction bases unmatched: 10. CDR3 DNA sequence: TGCGCCGGCTCCGGTAGCGGGGGGATCTACGAGCAGTACTTC. It yields the protein CAGSGSGGIYEQYF.

This chain's CDR3 is CASSLDRGSPLHF. DNA for the CDR3: TGTGCCAGCAGCCTCGACAGGGGCTCACCCCTCCACTTT. The chain employs TRBV7-6 and TRBJ1-6; 8 positions match TRBD1. The CDR3 loop spans 13 amino acids. V shed 5 bases and J 10 bases; nucleotides not matched to a gene: 4. Per germline, CDR1 SGHVS and CDR2 FNYEAQ.

This chain links TRBV7-6 with TRBJ2-7, with D possibly TRBD2 on 7 matching bases. CDR1 SGHVS and CDR2 FNYEAQ come from the germline V gene. This CDR3 contains 11 residues. Trimming removed 5 bases at V and 7 bases at J, with 9 bases between. CDR3: CASSGRGEQYF. The CDR3 bases are TGTGCCAGCAGCGGGAGGGGGGAGCAGTACTTC.

This clone has a handful of counts. The chain uses TRBV9 and TRBJ1-1; D not resolved. V lost 1 base and J 2 bases, leaving 12 bases between the germline ends. CDR1 is SGDLS, CDR2 YYNGEE, per germline. The CDR3 sequence is 15 residues long. CDR3 protein: CASSVSGRGNTEAFF. CDR3 nucleotides: TGTGCCAGCAGCGTATCTGGCAGAGGTAACACTGAAGCTTTCTTT.

This clone was detected only a few times. This rearrangement joins TRBV19 to TRBJ1-1; maybe TRBD1 (5 bases). The germline V gene has CDR1 LNHDA and CDR2 SQIVND (reference sequence). The germline V and J ends were trimmed by 8 bases and 0 bases, with 10 bases remaining between them. This CDR3 has 13 amino acids. The CDR3 loop is CASSAGLNTEAFF. The CDR3 DNA reads TGTGCCAGTTCGGCAGGGTTGAACACTGAAGCTTTCTTT.

This clone is a singleton in its sample. The rearrangement uses TRBV2 and TRBJ2-2, with a possible D match to TRBD1 (6 bases). With 7 bases removed from V and 6 bases from J, the gap between germline ends came to 12 bases. Germline V CDR1 and CDR2: SNHLY, FYNNEI. The CDR3 runs 13 residues. CDR3 in amino acids: CASNREEPGELFF. Written as DNA, the CDR3 is TGTGCCAGCAACAGGGAAGAACCCGGGGAGCTGTTTTTT. Complete variable domain (other parts from reference TRBV2 and TRBJ2-2): EPEVTQTPSHQVTQMGQEVILRCVPISNHLYFYWYRQILGQKVEFLVSFYNNEISEKSEIFDDQFSVERPDGSNFTLKIRSTKLEDSAMYFCASNREEPGELFFGEGSRLTVL.

This clone was counted a few times. This rearrangement joins TRBV4-2 to TRBJ1-1; D is perhaps TRBD1 (5 bases). The CDR3 runs 13 residues. Trimming took off 0 bases at V and 6 bases at J, with 8 bases between the two ends. In germline, CDR1 is LGHNA, CDR2 YNFKEQ. The CDR3 bases are TGTGCCAGCAGCCAAGATCCGGGGGCTGAAGCTTTCTTT. It translates to CASSQDPGAEAFF.

The chain joins TRBV2 to TRBJ2-7; tentatively, D is TRBD1 (6 bases). This CDR3 is built from 15 residues. V lost 4 bases, J lost 1 base, and 14 bases lay in between. Germline V gives CDR1 SNHLY, CDR2 FYNNEI. Written as DNA, the CDR3 is TGTGCCAGCAGTGCTCGAGAACAGGGATCCTACGAGCAGTACTTC. Protein sequence: CASSAREQGSYEQYF.

The chain couples TRBV2 to TRBJ1-5; no reliable D call. V was pared by 7 bases and J by 0 bases, with 16 bases between. There are 16 residues in the CDR3. Germline CDR1 and CDR2: SNHLY and FYNNEI. The CDR3, as DNA: TGTGCCAGCAACATGGGAGGCCGGGGTAGCAATCAGCCCCAGCATTTT. Its translation: CASNMGGRGSNQPQHF.

The CDR3 region is CASSQDRGSYGYTF. The CDR3 nucleotides are TGTGCCAGCAGCCAAGATCGTGGGAGCTATGGCTACACCTTC. The chain carries TRBV4-2 and TRBJ1-2; D call uncertain. This CDR3 has 14 amino acids. Trimming left V 0 bases short and J 4 bases short, with 9 bases between. CDR1 and CDR2 (germline): LGHNA, YNFKEQ.